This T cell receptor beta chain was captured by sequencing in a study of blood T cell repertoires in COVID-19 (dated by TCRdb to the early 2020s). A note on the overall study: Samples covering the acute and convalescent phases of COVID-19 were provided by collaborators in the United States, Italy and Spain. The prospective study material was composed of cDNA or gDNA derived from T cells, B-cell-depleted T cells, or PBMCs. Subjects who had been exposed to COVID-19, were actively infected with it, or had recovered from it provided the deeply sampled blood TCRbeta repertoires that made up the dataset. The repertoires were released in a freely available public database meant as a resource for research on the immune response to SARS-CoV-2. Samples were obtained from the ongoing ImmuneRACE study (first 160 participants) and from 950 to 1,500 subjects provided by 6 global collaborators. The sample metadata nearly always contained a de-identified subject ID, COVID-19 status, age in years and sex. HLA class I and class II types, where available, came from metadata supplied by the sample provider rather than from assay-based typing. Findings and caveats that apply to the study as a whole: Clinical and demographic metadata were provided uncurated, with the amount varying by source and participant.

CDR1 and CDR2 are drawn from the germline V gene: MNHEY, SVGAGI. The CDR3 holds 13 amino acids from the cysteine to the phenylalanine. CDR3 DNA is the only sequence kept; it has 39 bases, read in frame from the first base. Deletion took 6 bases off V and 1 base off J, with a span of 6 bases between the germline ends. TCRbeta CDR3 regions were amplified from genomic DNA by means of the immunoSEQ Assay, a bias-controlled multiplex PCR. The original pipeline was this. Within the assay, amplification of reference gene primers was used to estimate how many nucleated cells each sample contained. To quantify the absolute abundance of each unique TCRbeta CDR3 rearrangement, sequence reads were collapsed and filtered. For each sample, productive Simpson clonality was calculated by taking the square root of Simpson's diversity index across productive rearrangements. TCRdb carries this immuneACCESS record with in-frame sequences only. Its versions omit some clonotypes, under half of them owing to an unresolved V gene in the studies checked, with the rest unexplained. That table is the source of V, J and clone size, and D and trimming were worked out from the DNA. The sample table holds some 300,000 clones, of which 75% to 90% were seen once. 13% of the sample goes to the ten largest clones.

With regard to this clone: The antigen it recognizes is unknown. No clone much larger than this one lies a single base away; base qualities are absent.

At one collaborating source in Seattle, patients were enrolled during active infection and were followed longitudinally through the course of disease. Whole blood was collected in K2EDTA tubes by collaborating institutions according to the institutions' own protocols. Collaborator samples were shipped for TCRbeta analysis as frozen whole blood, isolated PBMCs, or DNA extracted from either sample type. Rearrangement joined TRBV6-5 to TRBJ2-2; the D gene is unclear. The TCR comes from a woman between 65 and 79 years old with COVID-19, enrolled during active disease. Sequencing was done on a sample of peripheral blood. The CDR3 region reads CASSPLNTGELFF. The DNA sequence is TGTGCCAGCAGCCCCCTGAACACCGGGGAGCTGTTTTTT.